This section outlines one T cell receptor beta chain sequence together with its context. Its antigen is as yet unknown. The length of the CDR3 is 15 residues. Germline CDR1 reads SGHDT; CDR2 reads YYEEEE. Germline trimming cut 4 bases from V and 3 bases from J; bases unmatched to any gene: 5. Generated by immunoSEQ multiplex PCR, the TCRdb table keeps only in-frame clones and is missing some. The table records about 150,000 clones, 90% of them present only once. The record originates from a study of T cell responses to AZD1222 COVID-19 vaccine. Points from the study as a whole: White British people made up most donors, females outnumbered males, and clonal diversity was possibly underestimated. The reported proportion of spike-specific TCRs targeting unmutated variant regions was nearly half.

V and J are TRBV5-6 and TRBJ1-5; 9 bases match TRBD1. The TCR originated in an adult in good health. The sequences come from peripheral blood, collected on day 0 of AZD1222 vaccination. The CDR3 DNA reads TGTGCCAGCAGCGGGGGACAGGGAGACAATCAGCCCCAGCATTTT. Translated: CASSGGQGDNQPQHF.